This passage covers 12 T cell receptor beta chains from one sample sequenced in a study of cytomegalovirus exposure and HLA in healthy donors. The PCR contained 60 Vbeta and 13 Jbeta primers. Only in-frame clones appear in the TCRdb table, and some are missing; sequencing was by immunoSEQ multiplex PCR. Among some 76,000 clones, under 80% were seen once, and the ten largest hold approximately 5%. Source material: PBMCs. The source of these receptors is a man in his sixties in good health and CMV-seropositive.

The chain employs TRBV7-9 and TRBJ2-2, with D perhaps TRBD2 (5 bases). V was trimmed by 5 bases and J by 1 base, leaving 14 bases between them. CDR3 length: 16 amino acids. The germline CDR1 and CDR2 sequences are SEHNR and FQNEAQ (reference sequence). The CDR3 reads CASSDRFGENTGELFF. The CDR3 bases are TGTGCCAGCAGCGACCGCTTCGGGGAGAACACCGGGGAGCTGTTTTTT.

Ten or more counts support this clone. The chain combines TRBV7-9 with TRBJ1-6; possibly TRBD1 for D (5 bases). Trimming pared 0 bases from V and 10 bases from J, leaving 10 bases between. Germline V gene data show CDR1 as SEHNR and CDR2 as FQNEAQ (reference sequence). The CDR3 runs 14 residues. CDR3 sequence: CASSLAGGSSPLHF. In DNA form, the CDR3 reads TGTGCCAGCAGCTTAGCCGGGGGTAGCTCACCCCTCCACTTT.

V and J are TRBV18 and TRBJ1-1, with 12 bases lining up with TRBD1. Per germline, CDR1 KGHSH and CDR2 LQKENI. The trim removed 0 bases at V and 5 bases at J, leaving 7 bases unmatched. The CDR3 contains 17 residues. The CDR3 loop reads CASSPPGTGGGRTEAFF. CDR3 bases: TGTGCCAGCTCACCACCGGGGACAGGGGGCGGGAGAACTGAAGCTTTCTTT. Full variable domain (missing parts from reference TRBV18 and TRBJ1-1): NAGVMQNPRHLVRRRGQEARLRCSPMKGHSHVYWYRQLPEEGLKFMVYLQKENIIDESGMPKERFSAEFPKEGPSILRIQQVVRGDSAAYFCASSPPGTGGGRTEAFFGQGTRLTVV.

This chain joins TRBV2 and TRBJ1-2; 9 nucleotides line up with TRBD1. V trimming: 5 bases; J trimming: 6 bases; junction bases outside the gene matches: 7. Germline V CDR1 and CDR2: SNHLY, FYNNEI. The CDR3 extends over 14 amino acids. CDR3 nucleotides: TGTGCCAGCAGTTACACAGGGGGCGGCAATGGCTACACCTTC. Amino acid sequence: CASSYTGGGNGYTF.

The chain carries TRBV5-4 and TRBJ1-2; maybe TRBD1 (5 bases). The length of the CDR3 is 14 residues. V lost 0 bases to trimming and J lost 8 bases, with 14 bases between them. Germline loops: CDR1 SGHNT, CDR2 YYREEE (reference sequence). CDR3 sequence reads: CASSLEGSSRGYTF. Here the CDR3 DNA reads TGTGCCAGCAGCTTGGAGGGGTCCTCGAGGGGCTACACCTTC.

V gene TRBV5-6 combines with J gene TRBJ1-2; maybe TRBD1 (5 bases). Trimming took off 1 base at V and 2 bases at J, with 9 bases between the two ends. The germline V gene has CDR1 SGHDT and CDR2 YYEEEE. This CDR3 is 14 amino acids long. CDR3 sequence reads: CASSLKGQNYGYTF. The DNA of the CDR3 is TGTGCCAGCAGCTTGAAGGGGCAGAACTATGGCTACACCTTC.

The CDR3 DNA sequence: TGTGCCTGGAGTCTAGGACAGGGGAGTAACGAGCAGTACTTC. Its protein is CAWSLGQGSNEQYF. V and J are TRBV30 and TRBJ2-5; 9 nucleotides line up with TRBD1. The end of the DNA fits TRBJ2-7 better, so the J call may be wrong. The CDR3 has 14 amino acids. Germline CDR1 reads GTSNPN; CDR2 reads SVGIG (reference sequence).

This chain uses TRBV18 with TRBJ2-7, with TRBD2 matching over 7 bases. CDR1 KGHSH and CDR2 LQKENI come from the germline V gene. After removal of 8 bases from V and 6 bases from J, the junction contained 10 bases not matched to a gene. The length of the CDR3 is 13 residues. CDR3 region: CASISGADSEQYF. Here the CDR3 DNA reads TGTGCCAGCATAAGCGGGGCGGACTCCGAGCAGTACTTC.

The table lists this clone with a few counts. J is TRBJ2-7 and V is TRBV9; D perhaps matches TRBD2 (6 bases). Germline CDR1 is SGDLS and CDR2 is YYNGEE. The CDR3 consists of 14 residues. V dropped 3 bases and J dropped 3 bases, with 13 bases sitting between them. The chain's CDR3 is CASSASGSFYEQYF. Written as DNA, the CDR3 is TGTGCCAGCAGCGCGAGCGGGTCCTTCTACGAGCAGTACTTC.

There are a few counts of this clone. Here the CDR3 DNA reads TGTGCCAGCAGCCGATCCCTATATGAGCAGTTCTTC. Translating gives CASSRSLYEQFF. The chain has TRBV6-1 and TRBJ2-1, with D hard to call. The germline CDR1 and CDR2 sequences are MNHNS and SASEGT. This CDR3 region has 12 residues. Trimming cost V 6 bases and J 8 bases, with 11 bases left between them.

The gene calls are TRBV21-1 and TRBJ2-5; the table's D call, TRBD1, was not checked against the DNA. TRBV21-1 is tagged as a pseudogene. This CDR3 is 17 amino acids long. CDR3 in DNA: TGTGCCAGCAGCAAAGACCGAGCGGCGAGCCAGGGGGAGACCCAGTACTTC. It is translated as CASSKDRAASQGETQYF.

The chain recombines TRBV7-2 with TRBJ2-7; 13 bases agree with TRBD2. V was pared by 4 bases and J by 6 bases, with 9 bases of the junction left unmatched. In germline, CDR1 is SGHTA, CDR2 FQGNSA. The CDR3 is 16 amino acids. CDR3 sequence: CASSSTSGGALSEQYF. The CDR3 DNA reads as TGTGCCAGCAGCTCCACTAGCGGGGGGGCCCTCAGCGAGCAGTACTTC. The full variable domain, in which reference TRBV7-2 and TRBJ2-7 provide the parts outside the CDR3, is GAGVSQSPSNKVTEKGKDVELRCDPISGHTALYWYRQSLGQGLEFLIYFQGNSAPDKSGLPSDRFSAERTGGSVSTLTIQRTQQEDSAVYLCASSSTSGGALSEQYFGPGTRLTVT.